Presented here are 24 T cell receptor beta chains from one specimen sequenced in a study of shared clonotypes between healthy human individuals. The data were produced by immunoSEQ multiplex PCR, yet TCRdb's version contains in-frame clones alone and is incomplete. The table lists 450,000 to 500,000 clones, around 80% of them singletons. The sequenced sample was PBMCs. These receptors were taken from a middle-aged woman in good health. Some clones in this sample may be carry-over from other donors' samples.

This chain joins TRBV11-2 and TRBJ2-3; TRBD2 aligns across 7 bases. The CDR3 totals 14 residues. Germline V gene sequence: CDR1 SGHAT, CDR2 FQNNGV. V gave up 5 bases and J gave up 2 bases; unmatched junction bases: 4. DNA for the CDR3: TGTGCCAGCAGCCTAAGCGGGAACACAGATACGCAGTATTTT. Amino acids: CASSLSGNTDTQYF. The whole variable domain, filled in from reference TRBV11-2 and TRBJ2-3, reads EAGVAQSPRYKIIEKRQSVAFWCNPISGHATLYWYQQILGQGPKLLIQFQNNGVVDDSQLPKDRFSAERLKGVDSTLKIQPAKLEDSAVYLCASSLSGNTDTQYFGPGTRLTVL.

The rearrangement uses TRBV4-3 and TRBJ2-1; D might be TRBD1 or TRBD2, each matching 7 bases. The germline gives CDR1 LGHNA, CDR2 YSLEER. The V end was cut by 0 bases, the J end by 10 bases, with 22 bases between. CDR3 length: 17 amino acids. The CDR3 is CASSQDQGEGLEGEQFF. The CDR3 region has the DNA TGCGCCAGCAGCCAAGATCAGGGGGAGGGCCTTGAAGGGGAGCAGTTCTTC.

J is TRBJ1-5 and V is TRBV6-5, with D unresolved. Trimming stripped 5 bases from V and 4 bases from J, with 9 bases between. The CDR3 length is 13 residues. Germline values: CDR1 MNHEY, CDR2 SVGAGI. DNA for the CDR3: TGTGCCAGCAGTGACTGGGAGAATCAGCCCCAGCATTTT. Protein: CASSDWENQPQHF.

The chain has TRBV30 and TRBJ1-1, with D tentatively TRBD1 (6 bases). CDR1 and CDR2 (germline): GTSNPN, SVGIG (reference sequence). Trimming stripped 0 bases from V and 5 bases from J, with 13 bases between. This CDR3 contains 14 residues. The CDR3, as DNA: TGTGCCTGGAGTGTCAAGGGGGGGAGGACTGAAGCTTTCTTT. Its translation is CAWSVKGGRTEAFF.

This clone appeared many times. The genes are TRBV5-1 and TRBJ1-4; D uncertain. Germline CDR1 is SGHRS and CDR2 is YFSETQ. The CDR3 has 14 amino acids. Trimming pared 2 bases from V and 5 bases from J, leaving 10 bases between. The CDR3 here is CASSFSTSNEKLFF. The CDR3 DNA reads as TGCGCCAGCAGCTTTTCAACTTCCAATGAAAAACTGTTTTTT. The complete variable domain, with remaining parts taken from reference TRBV5-1 and TRBJ1-4, reads KAGVTQTPRYLIKTRGQQVTLSCSPISGHRSVSWYQQTPGQGLQFLFEYFSETQRNKGNFPGRFSGRQFSNSRSEMNVSTLELGDSALYLCASSFSTSNEKLFFGSGTQLSVL.

V usage is TRBV2 and J usage is TRBJ2-7; D remains unclear. From germline, CDR1 is SNHLY and CDR2 FYNNEI. Trimming took off 7 bases at V and 4 bases at J, with 14 bases between the two ends. The CDR3 length is 13 residues. The DNA for the CDR3 is TGTGCCAGCACCGCGCCAAGTAGGTACGAGCAGTACTTC. Residues: CASTAPSRYEQYF.

This clone was counted a single time. The chain couples TRBV6-1 to TRBJ1-5; unclear D gene. V was shortened by 3 bases and J by 0 bases, with 9 bases between the two germline ends. The CDR3 loop spans 15 amino acids. CDR1 is MNHNS, CDR2 SASEGT, per germline. In DNA form, the CDR3 reads TGTGCCAGCAGTGAGGGGAGCTATAGCAATCAGCCCCAGCATTTT. Translation gives CASSEGSYSNQPQHF.

This chain connects TRBV19 to TRBJ2-7, with 8 bases matching TRBD2. The J segment lost 4 bases and the V segment lost 4 bases, leaving 6 bases of the junction unmatched. This CDR3 spans 14 amino acids. CDR1 and CDR2 (germline): LNHDA, SQIVND (reference sequence). DNA for the CDR3: TGTGCCAGTAGTACAAGAAGCGGGAGTTACGAGCAGTACTTC. This encodes CASSTRSGSYEQYF.

J is TRBJ2-5 and V is TRBV10-3; 7 nucleotides match TRBD1. Looked up from germline, CDR1 is ENHRY and CDR2 is SYGVKD. Trimming removed 6 bases from V and 4 bases from J; junction bases left unmatched: 8. This CDR3 is 14 amino acids long. CDR3 sequence: CAIRPRGSGETQYF. CDR3 coding DNA: TGTGCCATCAGACCCAGGGGGTCAGGAGAGACCCAGTACTTC.

The chain employs TRBV6-4 and TRBJ2-3; weak D call: TRBD1 (5 bases). V gave up 3 bases and J gave up 0 bases, with 7 bases separating them. Germline V lookup: CDR1 MRHNA, CDR2 SNTAGT. The CDR3 length is 14 residues. CDR3: CASSESGSTDTQYF. The CDR3 region has the DNA TGTGCCAGCAGTGAATCAGGGAGCACAGATACGCAGTATTTT.

The rearrangement joins TRBV18 to TRBJ2-7; 9 positions agree with TRBD1. The CDR3 is 15 residues long. The V gene end was trimmed by 0 bases and the J gene end by 5 bases; junction bases not matched to a gene: 5. Per germline, CDR1 KGHSH and CDR2 LQKENI. CDR3 DNA: TGTGCCAGCTCACCACCCGGACAGGGGAACCACGAGCAGTACTTC. Translating gives CASSPPGQGNHEQYF.

V gene TRBV4-1 combines with J gene TRBJ2-7; D is possibly TRBD1 or TRBD2 (5 bases each). Trimming left V 6 bases short and J 6 bases short, with 21 bases between. CDR1 and CDR2 (germline): MGHRA, YSYEKL. CDR3 length equals 15 residues. As DNA, the CDR3 is TGCGCCAGCAGGGACCCAGGGACCCCCCCGGGCGAGCAGTACTTC. This translates into CASRDPGTPPGEQYF.

With regard to this clone: The same CDR3 also results from other DNA sequences found in this sample. V is TRBV30 and J is TRBJ1-2; TRBD1 is a possible D gene (6 bases). Germline CDR1 is GTSNPN and CDR2 is SVGIG (reference sequence). The length of the CDR3 is 13 residues. The V end lost 2 bases, the J end lost 2 bases, and 9 bases lay between the germline ends. As DNA, the CDR3 is TGTGCCTGGAGTCTCCAGGGGAACTATGGCTACACCTTC. Amino acid sequence: CAWSLQGNYGYTF.

The rearrangement joins TRBV4-1 to TRBJ2-2; maybe TRBD1 (5 bases). The V gene lost 0 bases and the J gene lost 4 bases, with 15 bases spanning the gap. The V gene's germline CDR1 is MGHRA and CDR2 YSYEKL. The CDR3 extends over 17 amino acids. CDR3 in amino acids: CASSQDVRGRGTGELFF. The CDR3 region has the DNA TGCGCCAGCAGCCAAGATGTTAGGGGTAGGGGCACCGGGGAGCTGTTTTTT.

The chain combines TRBV7-9 with TRBJ1-1; D perhaps matches TRBD1 (6 bases). The CDR3 covers 17 residues. Germline V gene data show CDR1 as SEHNR and CDR2 as FQNEAQ (reference sequence). V was pared by 0 bases and J by 5 bases, with 19 bases between. As DNA, the CDR3 is TGTGCCAGCAGCTTAGCCGGGACTCCCACAGGGAGGACTGAAGCTTTCTTT. Protein: CASSLAGTPTGRTEAFF.

The chain recombines TRBV5-4 with TRBJ2-3; D perhaps matches TRBD2 (6 bases). Trimming pared 1 base from V and 4 bases from J, leaving 13 bases between. CDR3 length: 15 residues. From germline, CDR1 is SGHNT and CDR2 YYREEE (reference sequence). Here the CDR3 reads CASSLRLAKADTQYF. The CDR3 DNA reads as TGTGCCAGCAGCTTGCGTCTAGCGAAGGCAGATACGCAGTATTTT. The full variable domain, its missing parts supplied by reference TRBV5-4 and TRBJ2-3, is ETGVTQSPTHLIKTRGQQVTLRCSSQSGHNTVSWYQQALGQGPQFIFQYYREEENGRGNFPPRFSGLQFPNYSSELNVNALELDDSALYLCASSLRLAKADTQYFGPGTRLTVL.

This clone was observed many times. The identical CDR3 is also encoded by other nucleotide sequences in the sample. This chain connects TRBV30 to TRBJ1-1; a possible D gene is TRBD1 (6 bases). Trimming cost V 4 bases and J 11 bases, with 14 bases left between them. The CDR3 loop spans 11 amino acids. Germline V CDR1 and CDR2: GTSNPN, SVGIG (reference sequence). CDR3 sequence reads: CAWTRGGMAFF. In DNA, the CDR3 is TGTGCCTGGACAAGGGGGGGAATGGCTTTCTTT.

DNA for the CDR3: TGTGCCAGCGGGAAAGGGGACATAGCCTACGAGCAGTACTTC. It codes for CASGKGDIAYEQYF. The chain has TRBV7-3 and TRBJ2-7; possibly TRBD1 for D (6 bases). V was clipped by 8 bases and J by 2 bases, with 16 bases between them. The CDR3 has 14 amino acids. Looked up from germline, CDR1 is SGHTA and CDR2 is FQGTGA.

V usage is TRBV5-8 and J usage is TRBJ1-5, with 9 nucleotides matching TRBD1. The germline V gene encodes CDR1 SGHTS and CDR2 YDEGEE. V lost 0 bases, J lost 6 bases, and 4 bases stayed unmatched. CDR3 size: 15 residues. The CDR3 reads CASSLGDRAGQPQHF. For the CDR3, the DNA is TGTGCCAGCAGCTTGGGGGACAGGGCGGGTCAGCCCCAGCATTTT.

The DNA of the CDR3 is TGTGCCAGCAGTTATAAACCGGGACTAGCGGGAGGGCCGAATGAGCAGTTCTTC. It yields the protein CASSYKPGLAGGPNEQFF. This sequence joins TRBV7-6 and TRBJ2-1, with 16 positions matching TRBD2. The CDR3 covers 18 residues. Germline V CDR1 and CDR2: SGHVS, FNYEAQ. V was clipped by 6 bases and J by 7 bases; unmatched bases: 12.

This clone was observed once. This chain joins TRBV18 and TRBJ2-3; D ambiguous. The germline V and J ends were trimmed by 2 bases and 1 base, with 7 bases remaining between them. Germline assignment: CDR1 KGHSH and CDR2 LQKENI. The CDR3 length is 14 residues. CDR3: CASSPATRTDTQYF. The CDR3 DNA follows: TGTGCCAGCTCACCAGCGACCCGCACAGATACGCAGTATTTT.

A remark on this clone: Mismatch with germline at one junction end may stem from a read error. The chain joins TRBV6-1 to TRBJ2-1, with D tentatively TRBD2 (5 bases). The CDR3 is 14 amino acids. Germline V gives CDR1 MNHNS, CDR2 SASEGT. The CDR3: CAISGSNQAHEQFF. In DNA, the CDR3 is TGTGCCATCAGTGGGAGCAACCAGGCCCATGAGCAGTTCTTC.

This chain joins TRBV18 and TRBJ2-2, with D perhaps TRBD1 or TRBD2 (5 bases each). The CDR3 totals 16 residues. Germline-derived CDR1 and CDR2 are KGHSH and LQKENI. V lost 3 bases to trimming and J lost 2 bases, with 13 bases between them. CDR3 loop: CASSPRGPTNTGELFF. The DNA for the CDR3 is TGTGCCAGCTCACCCCGGGGCCCAACAAACACCGGGGAGCTGTTTTTT.

The chain is built from TRBV28 and TRBJ1-5; TRBD1 might be the D (6 bases). V was trimmed by 6 bases and J by 1 base, leaving 10 bases between them. The germline V gene encodes CDR1 MDHEN and CDR2 SYDVKM. This CDR3 has 14 amino acids. CDR3 DNA: TGTGCCAGCAGCCAAGGACAGAGCAATCAGCCCCAGCATTTT. Encoded protein: CASSQGQSNQPQHF.